Following are 23 T cell receptor beta chains from one sample sequenced in a study of breast tumors, draining lymph nodes, adjacent tissues. TCRdb reprocessed the multiplex PCR reads via MiXCR and lists one record per CDR3 protein. This table holds about 180,000 distinct CDR3 sequences, approximately 30% found once. Axillary draining lymph nodes of breast cancer patients supplied the node samples. The sequencing input was axillary lymph node tissue. The origin of the receptors is a female donor with breast cancer. Some clones in this sample may be carry-over from other donors' samples.

The table lists this clonotype with a few counts. A much larger clone differs by one base, so this may be a read error. This chain joins TRBV13 and TRBJ2-3, with 10 bases aligning to TRBD2. The CDR3 sequence is 17 residues long. The germline CDR1 and CDR2 sequences are PRHDT and FYEKMQ (reference sequence). The V segment lost 4 bases and the J segment 6 bases; nucleotides outside the gene matches: 13. CDR3 amino acids: CASSSPSGGLGEDTQYF. CDR3 DNA: TGTGCCAGCAGCTCCCCTAGCGGGGGCCTCGGGGAGGATACGCAGTATTTT.

This chain joins TRBV3-1 and TRBJ2-5, with 9 bases identical to TRBD2. This CDR3 has 15 amino acids. Germline loops: CDR1 LGHDT, CDR2 YNNKEL (reference sequence). The junction had 5 bases not matched to a gene; V was cut back by 1 base and J by 5 bases. The chain's CDR3 is CASSQAAGGWETQYF. CDR3 nucleotides: TGTGCCAGCAGCCAAGCAGCGGGGGGATGGGAGACCCAGTACTTC.

This clonotype came up many times. The genes are TRBV5-5 and TRBJ2-7; 9 positions match TRBD1. The CDR3 consists of 15 residues. V lost 4 bases and J lost 3; bases outside the gene matches: 8. Germline values: CDR1 SGHKS, CDR2 YYEKEE (reference sequence). Here the CDR3 DNA reads TGTGCCAGCAGCCCAGAAGGGACAGGGATCTACGAGCAGTACTTC. Its translation is CASSPEGTGIYEQYF. The complete variable domain, with remaining parts taken from reference TRBV5-5 and TRBJ2-7, reads DAGVTQSPTHLIKTRGQQVTLRCSPISGHKSVSWYQQVLGQGPQFIFQYYEKEERGRGNFPDRFSARQFPNYSSELNVNALLLGDSALYLCASSPEGTGIYEQYFGPGTRLTVT.

This clonotype was seen ten or more times. This chain links TRBV20-1 with TRBJ2-7, with 7 bases lining up with TRBD2. V shed 3 bases and J 2 bases; nucleotides not matched to a gene: 7. The CDR3 is 14 residues long. CDR1 DFQATT and CDR2 SNEGSKA come from the germline V gene (reference sequence). CDR3 amino acids: CSARGGSSTYEQYF. The CDR3 DNA is TGCAGTGCTAGGGGCGGGAGTAGCACCTACGAGCAGTACTTC.

J is TRBJ2-7 and V is TRBV6-2 or TRBV6-3; D may match TRBD1 or TRBD2 (6 bases each). This CDR3 comprises 15 residues. Trimming removed 0 bases at V and 2 bases at J, with 11 bases between. Per germline, CDR1 MNHEY and CDR2 SVGEGT. CDR3 DNA sequence: TGTGCCAGCAGTTACTCTTACAGGGAGGCCTACGAGCAGTACTTC. The encoded protein is CASSYSYREAYEQYF.

This sequence joins TRBV10-3 and TRBJ1-6; no definite D call. The germline V gene encodes CDR1 ENHRY and CDR2 SYGVKD. This CDR3 is built from 18 residues. V gave up 2 bases and J gave up 13 bases, with 27 bases separating them. CDR3 nucleotides: TGTGCCATCAGTGAGAGATCTACGACCCCCGGAGGGAAATTCCCCCTCCACTTT. Its protein is CAISERSTTPGGKFPLHF.

The count of this clonotype is one. The chain's CDR3 is CAISDHGTGSGNTIYF. The CDR3 region has the DNA TGTGCCATCAGCGATCACGGGACAGGCTCTGGAAACACCATATATTTT. The chain recombines TRBV10-3 with TRBJ1-3; TRBD1 agrees at 8 bases. CDR1 and CDR2 from the germline V gene are ENHRY and SYGVKD. The CDR3 has 16 amino acids. V gave up 6 bases and J gave up 0 bases; unmatched junction bases: 7.

At least ten counts were recorded for this clonotype. The CDR3 nucleotides are TGTGCCAGCAGCTTAGGGGAGGTGGTCGAGCAGTACTTC. This codes for CASSLGEVVEQYF. The chain carries TRBV7-8 and TRBJ2-7, with D possibly matching TRBD2 (6 bases). V was cut by 1 base and J by 6 bases, with 10 bases left in between. From germline, CDR1 is SGHVS and CDR2 FQNEAQ. This CDR3 has 13 amino acids.

This clonotype showed up many times. This chain uses TRBV7-8 with TRBJ2-7; D gene uncertain. The CDR3 contains 12 residues. Per the germline V gene, CDR1 is SGHVS and CDR2 is FQNEAQ. Trimming pared 5 bases from V and 2 bases from J, leaving 7 bases between. CDR3 region: CASSLHAYEQYF. CDR3 in DNA: TGTGCCAGCAGCCTCCACGCCTACGAGCAGTACTTC.

The chain uses TRBV5-1 and TRBJ2-3; 8 positions match TRBD2. This CDR3 contains 15 residues. V was pared by 0 bases and J by 2 bases, with 2 bases of the junction left unmatched. CDR1 and CDR2 from the germline V gene are SGHRS and YFSETQ. The CDR3 DNA sequence: TGCGCCAGCAGCTTGGAGCGGGGGACCACAGATACGCAGTATTTT. Translated, it gives CASSLERGTTDTQYF.

This chain links TRBV12-3 or TRBV12-4 with TRBJ1-1; the D gene is possibly TRBD1 (5 bases). Trimming removed 7 bases from V and 2 bases from J, with 17 bases in between. The CDR3 is 15 residues long. The CDR3 DNA reads as TGTGCCAGCACCAAGGGGCACAGAACCAACACTGAAGCTTTCTTT. Its translation is CASTKGHRTNTEAFF.

This clonotype has a count of ten or more. The rearrangement links TRBV6-1 to TRBJ1-3; TRBD1 might be the D (5 bases). Germline V gene sequence: CDR1 MNHNS, CDR2 SASEGT. V dropped 5 bases and J dropped 0 bases, with 14 bases sitting between them. The CDR3 covers 16 residues. The CDR3 reads CASSPPGRSSGNTIYF. CDR3 sequence (DNA): TGTGCCAGCAGTCCCCCGGGACGAAGCTCTGGAAACACCATATATTTT.

The chain links TRBV6-6 to TRBJ2-3; 13 bases agree with TRBD2. The junction had 20 bases not matched to a gene; V was cut back by 5 bases and J by 6 bases. This CDR3 contains 20 residues. CDR1 is MNHNY and CDR2 is SVGAGI in the germline V gene (reference sequence). The chain's CDR3 is CASSPPRDRARTSGSDTQYF. The CDR3 nucleotides are TGTGCCAGCAGTCCCCCCCGAGACAGGGCTAGGACTAGCGGGAGCGATACGCAGTATTTT.

This clonotype has a handful of counts. A read error may explain this, as a much larger clone is one base away. This rearrangement joins TRBV9 to TRBJ2-5; the D gene is possibly TRBD2 (5 bases). The CDR3 runs to 14 residues. In germline, CDR1 is SGDLS, CDR2 YYNGEE. The CDR3 sequence is CASSVDGRWETQSF. The CDR3 DNA reads as TGTGCCAGCAGCGTAGATGGGAGATGGGAGACCCAGTCCTTC.

This clonotype was seen at least ten times. J is TRBJ1-2 and V is TRBV5-5; D call uncertain. From germline, CDR1 is SGHKS and CDR2 YYEKEE (reference sequence). Trimming took 2 bases from V and 3 from J, leaving 23 bases between them. The CDR3 has 18 amino acids. The CDR3 DNA reads as TGTGCCAGCAGCTTAGTTTCAAGTTCGGGGTTCCGGGACTATGGCTACACCTTC. Protein sequence: CASSLVSSSGFRDYGYTF.

Many counts were recorded for this clonotype. This rearrangement joins TRBV5-6 to TRBJ2-3; 8 nucleotides agree with TRBD2. Germline V gene data show CDR1 as SGHDT and CDR2 as YYEEEE. This CDR3 region has 16 residues. V shed 1 base, J shed 2 bases, and the junction held 6 bases outside the gene matches. CDR3 in DNA: TGTGCCAGCAGCTTGTTAACTAGCGGACCCACAGATACGCAGTATTTT. As protein: CASSLLTSGPTDTQYF.

This clonotype was counted at least ten times. The V call is TRBV20-1, the J call TRBJ2-7, with D perhaps TRBD2 (6 bases). Between the trimmed V and J ends, which lost 0 bases and 4 bases, there was a span of 13 bases. In germline, CDR1 is DFQATT, CDR2 SNEGSKA (reference sequence). The CDR3 loop spans 14 amino acids. This CDR3 reads CSARDYGSSYEQYF. Written as DNA, the CDR3 is TGCAGTGCTAGAGATTACGGGAGTTCGTACGAGCAGTACTTC.

This clonotype came up many times. The junction departs from germline at one end; a sequencing error may be responsible. The chain combines TRBV5-1 with TRBJ1-6; D gene unclear. In germline, CDR1 is SGHRS, CDR2 YFSETQ. CDR3 size: 14 residues. CDR3 DNA sequence: TGCGCCAGCAGCTTGGGACGGGATAATTCCCCCCTCCACTTT. It yields the protein CASSLGRDNSPLHF.

This clonotype was seen repeatedly, ten times or more. The rearrangement joins TRBV7-2 to TRBJ2-7; 10 nucleotides agree with TRBD2. Germline V gives CDR1 SGHTA, CDR2 FQGNSA. The CDR3 length is 15 residues. Trimming removed 5 bases from V and 0 bases from J; junction bases left unmatched: 4. In DNA, the CDR3 is TGTGCCAGCAGCGGGGGACTAGCGTTCTCCTACGAGCAGTACTTC. This codes for CASSGGLAFSYEQYF.

This clonotype was seen repeatedly, ten times or more. The rearrangement links TRBV20-1 to TRBJ2-3, with D tentatively TRBD1 (7 bases). Germline V lookup: CDR1 DFQATT, CDR2 SNEGSKA (reference sequence). Trimming took off 7 bases at V and 4 bases at J, with 18 bases between the two ends. The CDR3 has 14 residues. In DNA, the CDR3 is TGCAGTGTCCCCCGGGGCAGGGGGGCAGATACGCAGTATTTT. The encoded protein is CSVPRGRGADTQYF.

This clonotype was seen a handful of times. Since a much larger clone is just one base distant, this may be a read error. The J gene is TRBJ2-7, the V gene TRBV11-2, with D maybe TRBD1 (7 bases). The CDR3 loop spans 15 amino acids. CDR1 and CDR2 (germline): SGHAT, FQNNGV. V was pared by 5 bases and J by 4 bases, with 18 bases between. CDR3 DNA: TGTGCCAGCAGCGCTGAGGGGACAGCGGGTTACGAGCAGTACTTC. Its translation: CASSAEGTAGYEQYF.

This clonotype was seen repeatedly, ten times or more. V and J are TRBV10-3 and TRBJ2-7; 8 bases are a match to TRBD1. From germline, CDR1 is ENHRY and CDR2 SYGVKD. CDR3 size: 12 residues. The trim removed 5 bases at V and 5 bases at J, leaving 2 bases unmatched. CDR3 in amino acids: CAISQDRDEQYF. DNA of the CDR3: TGTGCCATCAGTCAGGACAGGGACGAGCAGTACTTC.

In this sample, this clonotype turned up a few times. One junction end does not reproduce the germline sequence, and a read error may be involved. The chain joins TRBV3-1 to TRBJ2-1, with TRBD2 matching 11 bases. Germline assignment: CDR1 LGHDT and CDR2 YNNKEL (reference sequence). The length of the CDR3 is 15 residues. CDR3 sequence reads: CATSQTSGASNEQFF. CDR3 in DNA: TGTGCCACCAGCCAGACTAGCGGGGCCAGCAATGAGCAGTTCTTC.